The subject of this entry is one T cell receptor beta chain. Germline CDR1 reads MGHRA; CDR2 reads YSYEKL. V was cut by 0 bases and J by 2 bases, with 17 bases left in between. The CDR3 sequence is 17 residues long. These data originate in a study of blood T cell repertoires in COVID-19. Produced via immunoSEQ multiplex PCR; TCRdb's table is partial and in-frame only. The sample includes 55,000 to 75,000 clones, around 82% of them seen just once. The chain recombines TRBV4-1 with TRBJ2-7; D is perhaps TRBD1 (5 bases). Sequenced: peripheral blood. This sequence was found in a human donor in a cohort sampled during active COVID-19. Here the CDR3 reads CASSQDRWGTLTYEQYF. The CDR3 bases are TGCGCCAGCAGCCAAGATCGGTGGGGCACCCTCACCTACGAGCAGTACTTC.